The subject of this entry is one TCR beta chain. Its antigen is unknown. These data come from a study of Tregs in tolerant kidney transplant recipients. Study-level results: The most relevant donor-specific Treg TCRbeta repertoire apparently came from expansion with activated donor B cells. Validation in larger populations is needed because few patients were studied. This study did not directly address biological reproducibility.

The nonmyeloablative bone marrow transplants came from related graft donors, with transient mixed chimerism. Unstimulated Tregs (CD4+CD25+CD127-) and CD4+CD25- non-Tregs were sorted from PBMCs. Per the germline V gene, CDR1 is SGHVS and CDR2 is FQNEAQ. The junction had 8 bases not matched to a gene; V was cut back by 6 bases and J by 5 bases. The CDR3 runs to 15 residues. Clones were read by immunoSEQ multiplex PCR, and TCRdb kept only the in-frame ones, dropping some. Found here are 50,000 to 65,000 clones, 70% to 90% of them singletons; the top ten hold approximately 3.9%. Sequencing was performed on CD4+ T cells from blood (PBMCs), taken 6 months after the transplant. This TCR was sampled from a human patient who received a combined kidney and bone marrow transplant. Some T cells here may be from the graft donor. V and J are TRBV7-8 and TRBJ1-4, with 8 bases lining up with TRBD1. The CDR3 nucleotides are TGTGCCAGCAGTCCCGACAGGGGAAGGAATGAAAAACTGTTTTTT. Amino acid sequence: CASSPDRGRNEKLFF.